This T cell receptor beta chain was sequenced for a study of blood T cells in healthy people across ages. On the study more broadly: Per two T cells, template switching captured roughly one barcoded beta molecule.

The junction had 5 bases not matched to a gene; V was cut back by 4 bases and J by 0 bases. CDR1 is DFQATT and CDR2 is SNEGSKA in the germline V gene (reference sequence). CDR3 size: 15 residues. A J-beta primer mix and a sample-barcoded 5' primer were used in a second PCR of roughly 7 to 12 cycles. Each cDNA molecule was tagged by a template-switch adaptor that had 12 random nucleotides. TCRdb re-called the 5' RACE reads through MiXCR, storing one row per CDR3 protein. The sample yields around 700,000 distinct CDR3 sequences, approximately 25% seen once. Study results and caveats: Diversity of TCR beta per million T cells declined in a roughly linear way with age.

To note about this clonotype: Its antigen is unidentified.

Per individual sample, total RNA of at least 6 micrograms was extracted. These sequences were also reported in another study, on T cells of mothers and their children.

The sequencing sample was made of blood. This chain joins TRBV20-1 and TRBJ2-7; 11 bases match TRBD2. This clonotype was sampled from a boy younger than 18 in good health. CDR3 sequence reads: CSAKNGLAGSYEQYF. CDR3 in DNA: TGCAGTGCTAAAAACGGACTAGCGGGCTCCTACGAGCAGTACTTC.